One sample yielded the 23 T cell receptor beta chains listed below, sequenced in a study of tissue T cells after allogeneic stem cell transplantation. Only in-frame clones appear in the TCRdb table, and some are missing; sequencing was by immunoSEQ multiplex PCR. Among some 22,000 clones listed, 69% were seen once. The specimen sequenced was blood. These receptors originate from a female BALB/c mouse in good health. The mouse strain carries the MHC haplotype H2-d.

Concerning this clone: Germline and genes: mouse. The read falls 1 residue short of the CDR3 end, and the missing part is taken from the germline J gene. The chain joins TRBV14 to TRBJ1-2; maybe TRBD1 (6 bases). The CDR3 contains 13 residues. Looked up from germline, CDR1 is SGHDT and CDR2 is FRDEAV. Between the trimmed V and J ends, which lost 1 base and 3 bases, there was a span of 7 bases. The part of the CDR3 DNA that was read is TGTGCCAGCAGTTTCAGGGGGGACTCCGACTACACC. Translating gives CASSFRGDSDYT. The entire CDR3 is CASSFRGDSDYTF.

Turning to this clone: Mouse gene names and germline throughout. The read ends 1 residue before the CDR3 terminus; that terminus is restored from the germline J gene. This chain links TRBV19 with TRBJ2-2, with 10 bases that match TRBD2. The CDR3 totals 16 residues. V shed 4 bases and J 2 bases; nucleotides not matched to a gene: 5. Germline V gives CDR1 FNHDT, CDR2 SITEND (reference sequence). The CDR3 bases that were read are TGTGCCAGCAGTTTTCCACTGGGGGGGAACACCGGGCAGCTCTAC. This translates into CASSFPLGGNTGQLY. The full CDR3 is CASSFPLGGNTGQLYF.

On this clone: Mouse gene names and germline throughout. The read ends 1 residue before the CDR3 terminus; that terminus is restored from the germline J gene. The rearrangement links TRBV24 to TRBJ2-3; no clear D gene. Trimming took 0 bases from V and 0 from J, leaving 10 bases between them. CDR1 is KGHTA, CDR2 FRNEEI, per germline. CDR3 length: 16 residues. The CDR3 DNA, read in part, is TGTGCCAGCAGTCTGTATGGCTGGATTAGTGCAGAAACGCTGTAT. Translated: CASSLYGWISAETLY. The full CDR3 reads CASSLYGWISAETLYF.

This clone was counted only a few times. Gene names follow the mouse nomenclature. The read halts 1 residue ahead of the CDR3 end, with the missing end drawn from the germline J gene. V usage is TRBV31 and J usage is TRBJ2-7; D might be TRBD1 or TRBD2, each matching 5 bases. Germline assignment: CDR1 GKSSPN and CDR2 SITVG. The CDR3 contains 12 residues. Trimming stripped 4 bases from V and 4 bases from J, with 11 bases between. CDR3 sequence: CAWTTRGYEQYF. The CDR3 bases that were read are TGTGCCTGGACTACACGGGGGTATGAACAGTAC.

In this sample, this clone turned up a few times. The listed genes are named as in mouse. The CDR3 DNA, read in part, is TGTGCCAGCGGTGATGACCGGGTTTATGAACAGTAC. Translating gives CASGDDRVYEQY. The entire CDR3 reads CASGDDRVYEQYF. The rearrangement joins TRBV13-2 to TRBJ2-7, with D unresolved. The read finishes 1 residue shy of the CDR3 end, and the germline J gene is used to complete it. V shed 0 bases and J shed 4 bases, with 8 bases lying between them. Per germline, CDR1 NNHNN and CDR2 SYGAGS (reference sequence). The CDR3 consists of 13 residues.

Points on this clone: Genes here carry mouse names. The read terminates 1 residue ahead of where the CDR3 ends, so the germline J gene completes it. V and J are TRBV19 and TRBJ1-4; TRBD1 might be the D (5 bases). The V gene lost 2 bases and the J gene lost 0 bases, with 11 bases spanning the gap. The CDR3 spans 16 residues. Germline V gives CDR1 FNHDT, CDR2 SITEND (reference sequence). The CDR3 is CASSIGGGISNERLFF. The sequenced part of the CDR3 DNA is TGTGCCAGCAGTATCGGGGGAGGGATTTCCAACGAAAGATTATTT.

A note on this clone: Mouse names are used for the genes. The read ends 1 residue shy of where the CDR3 ends; the end is completed using the germline J gene. V is TRBV1 and J is TRBJ2-3; 9 positions match TRBD2. The CDR3 has 15 amino acids. V gave up 3 bases and J gave up 1 base; unmatched junction bases: 2. The germline V gene encodes CDR1 NSQYPW and CDR2 LRSPGD (reference sequence). The CDR3 bases that were read are TGCACCTGCAGTGCTTGGGGGGGCGGTGCAGAAACGCTGTAT. The encoded protein is CTCSAWGGGAETLY. The full CDR3 is CTCSAWGGGAETLYF.

Points on this clone: Gene names and germline refer to mouse. The read ends 1 residue shy of where the CDR3 ends; the end is completed using the germline J gene. The chain combines TRBV5 with TRBJ2-5, with TRBD2 matching 7 bases. Unmatched junction bases numbered 3, after V lost 0 bases and J lost 6 bases. In germline, CDR1 is LGHNA, CDR2 YNLKQL (reference sequence). CDR3 size: 14 residues. The sequenced CDR3 bases are TGTGCCAGCAGCCAAGATCCTGGGGGTGACACCCAGTAC. It codes for CASSQDPGGDTQY. The complete CDR3 protein is CASSQDPGGDTQYF.

To note about this clone: Genes here carry mouse names. The read ends 1 residue early relative to the CDR3; the germline J gene fills the gap. The gene calls are TRBV13-3 and TRBJ2-7; D remains ambiguous. Looked up from germline, CDR1 is NNHDY and CDR2 is SYVADS. The CDR3 is 14 amino acids. Trimming took off 1 base at V and 0 bases at J, with 8 bases between the two ends. The CDR3 bases that were read are TGTGCCAGCAGTGATCACGGAAGCTCCTATGAACAGTAC. Translating gives CASSDHGSSYEQY. The CDR3 reads in full as CASSDHGSSYEQYF.

As regards this clone: Gene names are the mouse ones. Read data end 1 residue before the CDR3 end; the end is taken from the germline J gene. The chain has TRBV19 and TRBJ1-1; the match to TRBD1 covers 8 bases. J was trimmed by 1 base and V by 5 bases; bases with no gene match: 4. The CDR3 covers 14 residues. Per germline, CDR1 FNHDT and CDR2 SITEND (reference sequence). CDR3 protein: CASSPGTGNTEVFF. The DNA read from the CDR3 is TGTGCCAGCAGCCCCGGGACAGGAAACACAGAAGTCTTC.

As for this clone: Germline and genes here are mouse. The read terminates 1 residue before the CDR3 end, so the remaining end is supplied by the germline J gene. V and J are TRBV29 and TRBJ2-1; D remains unclear. V was trimmed by 7 bases and J by 1 base, leaving 5 bases between them. This CDR3 has 12 residues. Germline values: CDR1 MSHET, CDR2 SYDVDS. Partial CDR3 DNA: TGTGCTAGCAACCAGAACTATGCTGAGCAGTTC. Translation: CASNQNYAEQF. The complete CDR3 protein is CASNQNYAEQFF.

Concerning this clone itself: Germline and genes here are mouse. With the read ending 1 residue before the CDR3 end, the germline J gene is used to fill in that end. The J gene is TRBJ2-2, the V gene TRBV13-2, with 11 bases that match TRBD2. V gave up 3 bases and J gave up 0 bases; unmatched junction bases: 1. This CDR3 comprises 16 residues. The germline CDR1 and CDR2 sequences are NNHNN and SYGAGS (reference sequence). The sequenced CDR3 bases are TGTGCCAGCGGTGGGGGACTGGGGGCAAACACCGGGCAGCTCTAC. This codes for CASGGGLGANTGQLY. The full CDR3 reads CASGGGLGANTGQLYF.

On this clone: The gene names here belong to mouse. The read ends 1 residue before the CDR3 terminus; that terminus is restored from the germline J gene. The chain combines TRBV13-2 with TRBJ2-1; D not resolved. Deletions cut 3 bases from V and 6 bases from J, with 1 base between. Per the germline V gene, CDR1 is NNHNN and CDR2 is SYGAGS (reference sequence). CDR3 size: 10 residues. CDR3 DNA, as far as it was read: TGTGCCAGCGGTGGTGCTGAGCAGTTC. Its translation is CASGGAEQF. The complete CDR3 reads CASGGAEQFF.

Regarding this clone: The genes are named according to mouse. The CDR3 end falls 1 residue outside the read, so it is completed with the germline J gene. The chain employs TRBV19 and TRBJ1-2; a weak D match, TRBD1 (5 bases). Germline CDR1 and CDR2: FNHDT and SITEND (reference sequence). The germline V and J ends were trimmed by 2 bases and 0 bases, with 11 bases remaining between them. The CDR3 sequence is 15 residues long. The covered CDR3 bases are TGTGCCAGCAGTATTTCTGACAGTGCAAACTCCGACTACACC. Translation gives CASSISDSANSDYT. The whole CDR3 sequence is CASSISDSANSDYTF.

About this clone: Gene names are the mouse ones. The read halts 1 residue ahead of the CDR3 end, with the missing end drawn from the germline J gene. J is TRBJ1-5 and V is TRBV13-1; TRBD1 matches 10 bases. The CDR3 totals 15 residues. CDR1 is NSHNY, CDR2 SYGAGN, per germline. V shed 2 bases and J 6 bases; nucleotides not matched to a gene: 5. The CDR3 DNA, read in part, is TGTGCCAGCAGTGACGCCGGGACAGGGGTCCAGGCTCCGCTT. This gives the protein CASSDAGTGVQAPL. The CDR3 in its entirety is CASSDAGTGVQAPLF.

This clone was recorded a few times. Gene names refer to mouse genes. From the germline J gene comes the end of the CDR3, since the read stops 1 residue before it. The J gene is TRBJ1-3, the V gene TRBV5, with D possibly matching TRBD1 (5 bases). The length of the CDR3 is 16 residues. Trimming left V 4 bases short and J 0 bases short, with 13 bases between. Germline-derived CDR1 and CDR2 are LGHNA and YNLKQL (reference sequence). The CDR3 sequence: CASSPGPIHSGNTLYF. CDR3 DNA, as far as it was read: TGTGCCAGCAGCCCAGGGCCCATCCATTCTGGAAATACGCTCTAT.

As to this clone: Gene names are the mouse ones. The DNA ends 1 residue before the CDR3 does, and the rest of the CDR3 is filled in from the germline J gene. The rearrangement joins TRBV13-2 to TRBJ1-2; the D is unclear. The CDR3 covers 13 residues. V lost 1 base to trimming and J lost 0 bases, with 4 bases between them. Germline CDR1 reads NNHNN; CDR2 reads SYGAGS (reference sequence). The CDR3 loop reads CASGDTPNSDYTF. The CDR3 DNA, read in part, is TGTGCCAGCGGTGATACACCAAACTCCGACTACACC.

A single count supports this clone. Each gene name is a mouse one. The read ends 1 residue before the CDR3 terminus; that terminus is restored from the germline J gene. The genes are TRBV31 and TRBJ2-4; D not resolved. The germline V gene has CDR1 GKSSPN and CDR2 SITVG. V was trimmed by 1 base and J by 2 bases, leaving 7 bases between them. The CDR3 runs 13 residues. The CDR3 loop is CAWSPANQNTLYF. The DNA read from the CDR3 is TGTGCCTGGAGTCCGGCAAATCAAAACACCTTGTAC. The whole variable domain, filled in from reference TRBV31 and TRBJ2-4, reads AQTIHQWPVAEIKAVGSPLSLGCTIKGKSSPNLYWYWQATGGTLQQLFYSITVGQVESVVQLNLSASRPKDDQFILSTEKLLLSHSGFYLCAWSPANQNTLYFGAGTRLSVL.

Comments on this clone: Genes and germline are mouse. The read halts 1 residue ahead of the CDR3 end, with the missing end drawn from the germline J gene. J is TRBJ1-4 and V is TRBV5; no reliable D call. Trimming left V 0 bases short and J 1 base short, with 6 bases between. Germline V gene lookup returns CDR1 LGHNA and CDR2 YNLKQL (reference sequence). The CDR3 is 15 amino acids. Here the CDR3 reads CASSQEPGSNERLFF. The sequenced CDR3 bases are TGTGCCAGCAGCCAAGAACCAGGTTCCAACGAAAGATTATTT.

In regard to this clone: Gene names are mouse gene names. The read ends 1 residue before the CDR3 terminus; that terminus is restored from the germline J gene. The chain employs TRBV2 and TRBJ1-1; 8 positions match TRBD1. The CDR3 consists of 14 residues. The germline V gene has CDR1 LGHNA and CDR2 YSYQKL. The V and J ends lost 6 bases and 1 base, in that order; junction bases with no gene match: 4. This CDR3 is CASRRDRKNTEVFF. The CDR3 DNA, read in part, is TGTGCCAGCAGACGGGACAGGAAAAACACAGAAGTCTTC.

As concerns this clone: The genes are named according to mouse. The read finishes 1 residue shy of the CDR3 end, and the germline J gene is used to complete it. The chain has TRBV29 and TRBJ1-2; tentative D call: TRBD1 (6 bases). V was trimmed by 2 bases and J by 3 bases, leaving 10 bases between them. The CDR3 consists of 14 residues. CDR1 is MSHET and CDR2 is SYDVDS in the germline V gene. CDR3 bases read: TGTGCTAGCAGTTTAAGCAGGGGAGACTCCGACTACACC. As protein: CASSLSRGDSDYT. The whole CDR3 protein is CASSLSRGDSDYTF.

In regard to this clone: These gene names are mouse names. The CDR3 end is not reached by the read, which stops 1 residue before it; the germline J gene fills it in. The chain employs TRBV20 and TRBJ2-3; TRBD1 aligns across 9 bases. Germline V gene data show CDR1 as GFQATS and CDR2 as STVNSAI. This CDR3 spans 15 amino acids. The trim removed 0 bases at V and 1 base at J, leaving 2 bases unmatched. Partial CDR3 DNA: TGTGGTGCTAGGGATGGGGACAGGGGTGCAGAAACGCTGTAT. It codes for CGARDGDRGAETLY. The whole CDR3 reads CGARDGDRGAETLYF.

About this clone itself: Gene names follow the mouse nomenclature. Sequencing ends 1 residue short of the CDR3 end; the germline J gene provides the rest. The rearrangement links TRBV13-1 to TRBJ1-1, with a weak D call TRBD1 (6 bases). Trimming took 0 bases from V and 8 from J, leaving 8 bases between them. Germline CDR1 reads NSHNY; CDR2 reads SYGAGN. The CDR3 extends over 12 amino acids. The part of the CDR3 DNA that was read is TGTGCCAGCAGTGATGCCCAGGGGGAAGTCTTC. It yields the protein CASSDAQGEVF. The whole CDR3 sequence reads CASSDAQGEVFF.